This TCR beta chain was sequenced during a study of blood T cell repertoires in COVID-19. Across the study: Donors in the United States, Italy and Spain gave samples during acute or convalescent COVID-19.

This CDR3 spans 13 amino acids. Trimming took off 7 bases at V and 6 bases at J, with 13 bases between the two ends. The germline V gene has CDR1 SNHLY and CDR2 FYNNEI. Profiling relied on immunoSEQ multiplex PCR, and the TCRdb table lists in-frame clones only, not all of them. The sample shows 150,000 or so clones, about 85% of them seen only once. This clone was found a few times. This clonotype was obtained from a man aged 55 to 70 who had recovered from COVID-19. The sequenced sample consisted of peripheral blood. The rearrangement links TRBV2 to TRBJ1-5; tentative D call: TRBD1 (5 bases). For the CDR3, the DNA is TGTGCCAGCATAGAGCAGGGCGGTCAGCCCCAGCATTTT. It yields the protein CASIEQGGQPQHF.